This T cell receptor beta chain appears in the sequencing data of a study of cytotoxic CD8 clonotypes in ibrutinib-treated CLL (dated by TCRdb to the early 2020s). General notes on the study: The cohort was composed of more than ten relapsed/refractory and 15 treatment-naive patients; IGHV unmutated status was identified in roughly 18 patients. Of the roughly 86 participants in the trial, 20 to 30 had longitudinal samples available. Every remission and progressive disease sample was obtained while ibrutinib was still being received by the patients. On average, each sample had roughly 230,000 productive templates and 94,082 productive rearrangements. The response samples were drawn at a median of roughly eleven months into treatment, with a range of roughly 6 to 40 months. Partial responses were observed in roughly 25 patients and complete responses in 2; after a median follow-up of roughly 72 months, remission was maintained in about 15 patients and progression was observed in approximately 12. Cryopreserved peripheral blood mononuclear cells were collected before treatment, at response, and at either disease progression or sustained remission.

The goal of deep resolution MiSeq sequencing was a depth between 1 in 1 million and 1 in 200,000 T cells, and coverage averaged 10x per clonotype. The immunoSEQ hsTCRB Kit was used to generate the TCR beta libraries. The study's own analysis went as follows. The data were analyzed with ImmunoSEQ Analyzer and ImmunoSEQ Data Assistant, and V, D and J gene assignments followed IMGT definitions. Clonality was computed as one minus normalized Shannon entropy of productive rearrangement frequencies, ranging from 0 to 1. Public clonotype analysis was restricted to overrepresented clonotypes comprising at least 0.05% of each patient's repertoire. About a dozen repertoires from age-matched healthy donors, obtained from immuneACCESS, served as clonality controls. In TCRdb, the immuneACCESS table is reduced to in-frame sequences with V and J assigned. These tables do not hold every clone; where another copy was compared, an unresolved V gene accounts for under half, and the others remain unexplained. D and trimming were read from the DNA, whereas the V and J calls and clone size are those reported in that table. The sample table lists under 300,000 clones, approximately 79% of them with a count of one. The ten largest clones take up about 5.3% of the sample.

The sample's time point label, decoded: progressive disease on ibrutinib. For TCR beta library preparation, roughly 2.1 micrograms of genomic DNA was extracted from cryopreserved PBMCs. Longitudinal blood samples from CLL patients on ibrutinib monotherapy underwent high-throughput TCR beta sequencing. The patients took part in an open-label, single-center phase 2 trial of ibrutinib monotherapy. With regard to this clone: Its antigen is currently not known. Base qualities are not provided; no much larger clone lies one nucleotide away.

The cysteine opens and the phenylalanine closes a CDR3 of 13 amino acids. Only CDR3 DNA is held: 39 bases, read in frame from base 1. The germline V end is reduced by 5 bases and the J end by 6 bases; junction bases left unmatched: 5. CDR1 and CDR2 are drawn from the germline V gene: WSHSY, SAAADI. What the authors observed across the whole study: Public clonotypes were found to be uncommon and were observed to contract or remain stable during treatment; the increase in clonality was shown to reflect expansion of private clonotypes at ibrutinib response. Baseline clonality exceeded that of age-matched healthy donors and correlated strongly with circulating CD8+ T-cell counts. Sampling times were not matched between patients in sustained remission and patients whose disease was progressing, and lymph node repertoires were not examined. An increase in clonality was observed at ibrutinib response, with clonality remaining stable during sustained remission and falling back toward baseline at progression.

The V gene is TRBV10-2 and the J gene is TRBJ2-7; 9 nucleotides in the junction match TRBD1. This receptor was identified in a human donor with chronic lymphocytic leukemia. Sequencing used PBMCs, obtained at disease progression, from a patient treated with ibrutinib. The CDR3 corresponds to CASSPGQGSEQYF. The nucleotide sequence reads as follows: TGCGCCAGCAGTCCGGGACAGGGTTCCGAGCAGTACTTC.